These 13 T cell receptor beta chains were sequenced from one sample in a study of metastatic and nonmetastatic thyroid tumors. TCRdb reanalyzed the PCR reads via MiXCR. The sample lists about 24,000 clones; about 26% were seen once. Not a single patient had been given any form of treatment at any point before undergoing thyroid surgery. The specimen was blood. Receptors were obtained from a male donor with papillary thyroid cancer or a benign thyroid nodule (not recorded which). Some clones in this sample may be carry-over from other donors' samples.

The V gene is TRBV19, the J gene TRBJ2-7; perhaps TRBD2 as D (5 bases). The germline CDR1 and CDR2 sequences are LNHDA and SQIVND (reference sequence). Trimming took 1 base from V and 6 from J, leaving 13 bases between them. There are 14 residues in the CDR3. CDR3 coding DNA: TGTGCCAGTAGTATAGCGAGGCGGAGGCTCGAGCAGTACTTC. This codes for CASSIARRRLEQYF.

This clone occurred a few times. The CDR3 sequence: CASSYGDGLQYF. The DNA for the CDR3 is TGTGCCAGCAGTTACGGGGACGGTTTGCAGTATTTT. The V and J genes are TRBV6-2 or TRBV6-3 and TRBJ2-3; D is perhaps TRBD1 or TRBD2 (5 bases each). V lost 2 bases, J lost 11 bases, and 11 bases lay in between. This CDR3 has 12 residues. From germline, CDR1 is MNHEY and CDR2 SVGEGT.

This clone was observed many times. The rearrangement links TRBV10-3 to TRBJ2-6; the D gene could be TRBD1 or TRBD2 (7 bases each). CDR3 length equals 16 residues. The germline V gene encodes CDR1 ENHRY and CDR2 SYGVKD. The V gene lost 8 bases and the J gene lost 0 bases, with 14 bases spanning the gap. The CDR3 DNA sequence: TGTGCCATCGGGGAGGGACAGACCTCTGGGGCCAACGTCCTGACTTTC. It encodes CAIGEGQTSGANVLTF.

In its sample, this clone ranks as medium-sized (0.01 to 0.1%). The chain couples TRBV28 to TRBJ2-7, with a tentative D call TRBD1 (6 bases). Germline values: CDR1 MDHEN, CDR2 SYDVKM. Deletions cut 3 bases from V and 5 bases from J, with 26 bases between. The CDR3 is made up of 18 amino acids. As DNA, the CDR3 is TGTGCCAGCAGTTTGGACGGACTCTCTAGGGGGACGAGCAACGAGCAGTACTTC. Amino acid sequence: CASSLDGLSRGTSNEQYF.

This clone was counted many times. This chain links TRBV19 with TRBJ2-5; D gene unclear. The CDR3 loop spans 13 amino acids. V lost 5 bases and J lost 0, with 7 bases in between. Germline CDR1 LNHDA, CDR2 SQIVND (reference sequence). In DNA form, the CDR3 reads TGTGCCAGTAGTTTCAGCCACCAAGAGACCCAGTACTTC. Translated: CASSFSHQETQYF. Full variable domain (rest looked up from reference TRBV19 and TRBJ2-5): DGGITQSPKYLFRKEGQNVTLSCEQNLNHDAMYWYRQDPGQGLRLIYYSQIVNDFQKGDIAEGYSVSREKKESFPLTVTSAQKNPTAFYLCASSFSHQETQYFGPGTRLLVL.

The V call is TRBV7-6, the J call TRBJ2-1; D may be TRBD2 (6 bases). Germline V lookup: CDR1 SGHVS, CDR2 FNYEAQ. CDR3 size: 17 residues. V lost 7 bases to trimming and J lost 3 bases, with 22 bases between them. The CDR3 spells CASIRLRSGVSYNEQFF. CDR3 in DNA: TGTGCCAGCATCCGACTACGATCGGGAGTGAGCTACAATGAGCAGTTCTTC.

The rearrangement links TRBV24-1 to TRBJ1-5; TRBD1 agrees at 8 bases. This CDR3 has 14 amino acids. The V gene end was trimmed by 5 bases and the J gene end by 10 bases; junction bases not matched to a gene: 9. The germline V gene encodes CDR1 KGHDR and CDR2 SFDVKD. CDR3: CATSAPGQESPQHF. In DNA, the CDR3 is TGTGCCACCAGTGCCCCGGGACAGGAAAGTCCCCAGCATTTT.

The CDR3: CASRSEGTVIHEQFF. In nucleotides, the CDR3 is TGTGCCAGCAGGTCGGAGGGAACTGTTATCCATGAGCAGTTCTTC. V is TRBV27 and J is TRBJ2-1; D possibly corresponds to TRBD2 (6 bases). The CDR3 consists of 15 residues. V was trimmed by 6 bases and J by 8 bases, leaving 20 bases between them. The germline V gene has CDR1 MNHEY and CDR2 SMNVEV (reference sequence).

This clone is a singleton in its sample. The conserved phenylalanine or tryptophan normally closing the CDR3 is absent here, so this likely arose from a read error. The chain couples TRBV7-6 to TRBJ2-6; D might be TRBD2 (6 bases). The V end was cut by 5 bases, the J end by 1 base, with 15 bases between. This CDR3 spans 17 amino acids. Germline V gives CDR1 SGHVS, CDR2 FNYEAQ. This CDR3 reads CASSRGAGRSGANVLTP. The CDR3, as DNA: TGTGCCAGCAGCCGCGGGGCCGGCAGGTCTGGGGCCAACGTCCTGACTCCC.

The chain is built from TRBV27 and TRBJ1-6, with 8 bases identical to TRBD1. Germline CDR1 reads MNHEY; CDR2 reads SMNVEV (reference sequence). V shed 0 bases and J 0 bases; nucleotides not matched to a gene: 16. The length of the CDR3 is 22 residues. The CDR3 loop is CASSLSYRGRTSQSSYNSPLHF. CDR3 sequence (DNA): TGTGCCAGCAGTTTATCATACAGGGGGAGGACAAGCCAGAGCTCCTATAATTCACCCCTCCACTTT.

A word on this clone: Given the absence of the conserved phenylalanine or tryptophan at the CDR3 end, a read error is likely. The chain joins TRBV27 to TRBJ2-7, with D uncertain. The germline V gene has CDR1 MNHEY and CDR2 SMNVEV (reference sequence). This CDR3 is built from 12 residues. The CDR3 DNA reads TGTTCCAGCAGTTTATCTCTCGGTGAGCAGTACTAC. This encodes CSSSLSLGEQYY.

This clone was picked up a small number of times. The rearrangement joins TRBV6-2 or TRBV6-3 to TRBJ1-3; D ambiguous. The CDR3 totals 13 residues. Looked up from germline, CDR1 is MNHEY and CDR2 is SVGEGT. The V gene lost 4 bases and the J gene lost 4 bases, with 8 bases spanning the gap. CDR3 amino acids: CASSFGGGNTIYF. The CDR3 DNA sequence: TGTGCCAGCAGTTTCGGAGGGGGAAACACCATATATTTT.

This rearrangement joins TRBV3-1 to TRBJ1-5; D gene ambiguous. This CDR3 has 13 residues. Per germline, CDR1 LGHDT and CDR2 YNNKEL (reference sequence). V shed 4 bases and J shed 9 bases, with 13 bases lying between them. The CDR3 loop is CASSLSRGGPQHF. The CDR3 DNA reads TGTGCCAGCAGCCTCTCCCGCGGAGGGCCCCAGCATTTT.